The entry below describes one TCR beta chain. The sample carries other DNA sequences with the same CDR3. PCR amplification relied on 60 Vbeta primers (plus 13 Jbeta primers). The repertoire was sequenced with immunoSEQ multiplex PCR; TCRdb's copy has only in-frame clones and lacks some. The repertoire holds some 120,000 clones, with just under 80% as singletons. The data belong to a study of cytomegalovirus exposure and HLA in healthy donors. The CDR3 runs 15 residues. V dropped 6 bases and J dropped 3; count of bases not matched to a gene: 7. Germline lookup yields CDR1 MNHNY and CDR2 SVGAGI (reference sequence).

The clonotype originates from a man aged 30 to 39 in good health and CMV-seronegative. Sequencing input: PBMCs. The rearrangement links TRBV6-6 to TRBJ2-7, with 11 nucleotides matching TRBD2. CDR3 protein: CASSGGTSGLYEQYF. For the CDR3, the DNA is TGTGCCAGCAGCGGTGGGACTAGCGGTCTCTACGAGCAGTACTTC.